This T cell receptor (beta chain) came from a study of tumor-infiltrating lymphocytes in localized non-small cell lung cancer. The data were produced by immunoSEQ multiplex PCR, yet TCRdb's version contains in-frame clones alone and is incomplete. The sample holds 13,000 or so clones, 79% seen once. Germline CDR1 reads LGHNA; CDR2 reads YSLEER. After removal of 3 bases from V and 4 bases from J, the junction contained 1 base not matched to a gene. CDR3 size: 15 residues. The chain uses TRBV4-3 and TRBJ2-2; 11 bases map to TRBD1. The TCR originated in a human donor with non-small cell lung cancer. Sequencing was carried out using lung tumor tissue. CDR3 amino acids: CASSQGQGVTGELFF. In nucleotides, the CDR3 is TGCGCCAGCAGCCAGGGACAGGGGGTCACCGGGGAGCTGTTTTTT.